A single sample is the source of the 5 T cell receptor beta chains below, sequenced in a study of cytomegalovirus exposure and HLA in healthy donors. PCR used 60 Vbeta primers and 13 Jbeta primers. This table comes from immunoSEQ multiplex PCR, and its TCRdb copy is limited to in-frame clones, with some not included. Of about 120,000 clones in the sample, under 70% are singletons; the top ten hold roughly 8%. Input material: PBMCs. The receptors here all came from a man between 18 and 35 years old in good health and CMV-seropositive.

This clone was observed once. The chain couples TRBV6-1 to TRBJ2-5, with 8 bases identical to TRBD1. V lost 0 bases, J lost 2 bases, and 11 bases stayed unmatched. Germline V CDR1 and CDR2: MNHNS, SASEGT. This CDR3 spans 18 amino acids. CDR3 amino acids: CASSEADFFWTGQETQYF. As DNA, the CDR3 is TGTGCCAGCAGTGAAGCAGATTTCTTCTGGACAGGGCAAGAGACCCAGTACTTC.

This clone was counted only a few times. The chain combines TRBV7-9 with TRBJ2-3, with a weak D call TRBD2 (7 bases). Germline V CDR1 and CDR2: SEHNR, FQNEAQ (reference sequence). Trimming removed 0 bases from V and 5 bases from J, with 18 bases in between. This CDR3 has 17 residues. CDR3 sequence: CASSLAGIGRGQDTQYF. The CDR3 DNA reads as TGTGCCAGCAGCTTAGCGGGGATCGGGCGGGGGCAAGATACGCAGTATTTT.

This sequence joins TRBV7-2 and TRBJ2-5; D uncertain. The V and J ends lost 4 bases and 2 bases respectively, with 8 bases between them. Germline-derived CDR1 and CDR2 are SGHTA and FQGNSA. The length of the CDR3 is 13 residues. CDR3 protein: CASSYSAQETQYF. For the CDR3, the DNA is TGTGCCAGCAGCTACTCTGCGCAAGAGACCCAGTACTTC.

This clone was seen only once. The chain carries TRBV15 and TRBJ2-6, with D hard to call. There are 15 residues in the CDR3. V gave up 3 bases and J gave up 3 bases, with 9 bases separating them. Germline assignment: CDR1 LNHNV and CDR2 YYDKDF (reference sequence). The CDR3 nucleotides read TGTGCCACCAGCAGCTCAGTTGGTGGGGCCAACGTCCTGACTTTC. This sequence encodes CATSSSVGGANVLTF. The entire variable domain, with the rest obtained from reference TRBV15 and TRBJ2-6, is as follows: DAMVIQNPRYQVTQFGKPVTLSCSQTLNHNVMYWYQQKSSQAPKLLFHYYDKDFNNEADTPDNFQSRRPNTSFCFLDIRSPGLGDTAMYLCATSSSVGGANVLTFGAGSRLTVL.

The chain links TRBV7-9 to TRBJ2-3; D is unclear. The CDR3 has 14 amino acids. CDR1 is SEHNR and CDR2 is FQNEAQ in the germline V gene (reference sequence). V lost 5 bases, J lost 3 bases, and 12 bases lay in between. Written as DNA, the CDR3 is TGTGCCAGCAGCCCCTTACAGTTGACAGATACGCAGTATTTT. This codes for CASSPLQLTDTQYF.